This paragraph covers one TCR beta chain sequence. The antigen is not known. The data stem from a study of shared clonotypes between healthy human individuals. Overall study context: A donor's plate count was three for CD4 naive and three for CD4 memory; CD8 naive had two and CD8 memory one.

This CDR3 has 15 amino acids. Germline CDR1 is MGHRA and CDR2 is YSYEKL. Losses at the gene ends were 4 bases for V and 8 bases for J; bases not matched to a gene: 12. Findings of the study overall: Depth of sequencing was expected to influence donor clonotype sharing. Represented diversity, genetic and exposure-history alike, was limited by few donors.

Generated by immunoSEQ multiplex PCR, the TCRdb table keeps only in-frame clones and is missing some. The profile shows around 1,900,000 clones, 80% to 95% of them singletons. CD45RO-negative, CCR7-selected cells formed the naive CD8 fraction, which excluded terminally differentiated effector memory CD45RA+ cells. The study enrolled healthy HIV-negative adults without recent acute infections or vaccinations as donors. The sample taken for sequencing was naive CD8+ T cells from PBMCs. The TCR was taken from a man between 18 and 35 years old in good health. Some clones in this sample may be carry-over from other donors' samples. V gene TRBV4-1 combines with J gene TRBJ1-2; 8 nucleotides match TRBD1. CDR3 in DNA: TGCGCCAGCAGCCCCGCGACAGGGGCTCGTCCCGGCTACACCTTC. Translating gives CASSPATGARPGYTF.